This entry describes one T cell receptor beta chain. Its antigen is undetermined. Unique molecular identifiers were present on cDNA, and template switching added a universal primer site. From the 5' RACE reads, TCRdb called clonotypes with MiXCR, one entry per CDR3 protein. The sample contains hundreds of thousands of distinct CDR3 sequences, 20% to 25% of which appear only once. The germline V gene has CDR1 DFQATT and CDR2 SNEGSKA (reference sequence). The CDR3 runs 17 residues. V was shortened by 0 bases and J by 0 bases, with 14 bases between the two germline ends. The sample comes from a study of identical twins. General study points: Zero-insertion analyses could be partly confounded by invariant MAIT and iNKT cells. Weaker excess twin sharing was seen among beta out-of-frame sequences.

The same sample was also studied in work on yellow fever vaccine responses in identical twins. Per that paper: Reports say the vaccine T cell response in twins looked partly convergent and partly personalized.

This sequence originates from a woman between 18 and 30 years old in good health. The rearrangement links TRBV20-1 to TRBJ2-2; the D gene is possibly TRBD1 (6 bases). Specimen: CD4+ T cells sorted from blood. DNA of the CDR3: TGCAGTGCTAGAGATGTGAGGCAGGGGACGAACACCGGGGAGCTGTTTTTT. Protein sequence: CSARDVRQGTNTGELFF.